The source of this TCR beta chain is a study of response to subunit inactivated influenza vaccine. The table lists this clonotype with a few counts. Antigen unknown. One end of the junction fails to match germline, which may point to a read error. General observations from the study: With each seasonal influenza vaccination, the authors suggested, few new T cells are recruited.

Germline values: CDR1 SQVTM, CDR2 ANQGSEA. This CDR3 region has 11 residues. TCRdb re-analysed the RT-PCR reads in MiXCR, keeping a single row per CDR3 protein. This sample has approximately 680,000 distinct CDR3 sequences, with around a sixth found just once. The material sequenced was PBMCs from blood, taken 11 to 12 days after vaccination. The source is a man over 45 who received an inactivated influenza vaccine. The chain carries TRBV29-1 and TRBJ1-2, with D uncertain. The CDR3 coding sequence is TGCAGCGTCGAAGATTACTATGGCTACACCTTC. Protein product: CSVEDYYGYTF.